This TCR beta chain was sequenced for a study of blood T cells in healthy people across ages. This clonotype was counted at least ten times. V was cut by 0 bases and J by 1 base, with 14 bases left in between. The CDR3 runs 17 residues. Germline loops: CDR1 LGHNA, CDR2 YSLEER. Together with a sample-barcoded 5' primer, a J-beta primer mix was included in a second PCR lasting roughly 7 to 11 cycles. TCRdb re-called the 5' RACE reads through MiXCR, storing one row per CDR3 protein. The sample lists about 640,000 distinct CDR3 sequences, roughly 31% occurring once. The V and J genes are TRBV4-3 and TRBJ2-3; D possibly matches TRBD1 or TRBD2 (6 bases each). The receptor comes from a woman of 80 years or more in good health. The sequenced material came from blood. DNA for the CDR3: TGCGCCAGCAGCCAAGATATAGGGGGACTCGGCACAGATACGCAGTATTTT. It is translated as CASSQDIGGLGTDTQYF.